A selection of T cell receptor beta chains follows, all from one sample in a study of naive and memory T cell subsets. Using its own MiXCR run on the UMI-ligation and nested PCR reads, TCRdb lists one record per CDR3 protein. The sample contains about 150,000 distinct CDR3 sequences, 22% of which appear only once. The sequencing sample was made of naive CD4+ T cells from blood. The receptors were sampled from a human donor in good health. Both conserved end residues are part of each CDR3. A D gene is named only where the DNA matches it firmly. Not all rows give a size; the values are once, few, many and, for expanded clones, a class.

TRBJ2-1	TRBV27	TRBD2	-	CASSETSGFYNEQFF	TGTGCCAGCAGTGAAACTAGCGGGTTCTACAATGAGCAGTTCTTC
TRBJ2-4	TRBV19	TRBD1	-	CATLGQGGNIQYF	TGTGCCACCCTGGGACAGGGAGGGAACATTCAGTACTTC
TRBJ1-1	TRBV30	TRBD1	-	CAADRGRRNTEAFF	TGTGCGGCGGACAGGGGGCGAAGGAACACTGAAGCTTTCTTT
TRBJ2-6	TRBV5-1	-	many	CASSFGSSGANVLTF	TGCGCCAGCAGCTTTGGAAGCTCTGGGGCCAACGTCCTGACTTTC
TRBJ2-1	TRBV30	TRBD1	-	CAWSGTGDFDEQFF	TGTGCCTGGAGTGGGACAGGGGACTTCGATGAGCAGTTCTTC
TRBJ1-5	TRBV20-1	-	-	CSVRGSNQPQHF	TGCAGTGTGAGGGGCAGCAATCAGCCCCAGCATTTT
TRBJ1-1	TRBV6-2/TRBV6-3	-	many	CASSNYRNTEAFF	TGTGCCAGCAGCAACTATCGGAACACTGAAGCTTTCTTT
TRBJ2-3	TRBV20-1	TRBD2	few	CSAPRLAGDADTQYF	TGCAGTGCACCGCGACTAGCGGGAGATGCAGATACGCAGTATTTT
TRBJ2-5	TRBV14	-	-	CASSPRRGETQYF	TGTGCCAGCAGCCCACGAAGGGGGGAGACCCAGTACTTC
TRBJ1-1	TRBV20-1	TRBD1	few	CSASGTGTNTEAFF	TGCAGTGCTTCCGGGACAGGGACAAACACTGAAGCTTTCTTT
TRBJ2-3	TRBV5-1	TRBD1	many	CASSLQGTDTQYF	TGCGCCAGCAGCTTACAGGGGACAGATACGCAGTATTTT
TRBJ2-3	TRBV9	TRBD2	few	CASSVETSGRAGDTQYF	TGTGCCAGCAGCGTAGAGACTAGCGGGAGGGCCGGGGATACGCAGTATTTT
TRBJ2-1	TRBV19	TRBD2	-	CASRQVAAGTSGLNEQFF	TGTGCCAGTAGGCAAGTGGCAGCGGGGACTAGCGGGTTGAATGAGCAGTTCTTC
TRBJ1-5	TRBV30	-	-	CAWSAGNAQPQHF	TGTGCCTGGAGTGCGGGGAATGCCCAGCCCCAGCATTTT
TRBJ1-1	TRBV7-9	-	-	CASRPRKNEQEAFF	TGTGCCAGCAGACCCCGGAAGAACGAGCAGGAAGCTTTCTTT
TRBJ2-1	TRBV29-1	-	-	CSVLSSYNEQFF	TGCAGCGTTTTAAGCTCCTACAATGAGCAGTTCTTC
TRBJ1-5	TRBV21-1	-	-	CASSKMRGGANQPQHF	TGTGCCAGCAGCAAAATGAGAGGGGGCGCGAATCAGCCCCAGCATTTT
TRBJ2-5	TRBV29-1	-	many	CSVEPTVPGRAQETQYF	TGCAGCGTTGAACCTACCGTCCCCGGCAGGGCCCAAGAGACCCAGTACTTC
TRBJ1-5	TRBV27	-	few	CASRDGANQPQHF	TGTGCCAGCAGGGACGGGGCCAATCAGCCCCAGCATTTT
TRBJ2-7	TRBV7-9	-	-	CASSPGRKGYEQYF	TGTGCCAGCAGCCCCGGACGGAAGGGGTACGAGCAGTACTTC
TRBJ1-5	TRBV19	-	-	CASIRVFGANQPQHF	TGTGCCAGTATCCGGGTTTTTGGAGCCAATCAGCCCCAGCATTTT
TRBJ2-1	TRBV6-5	TRBD2	-	CASRPGTSGQQFF	TGTGCCAGCAGACCCGGGACTAGCGGACAGCAGTTCTTC
TRBJ2-1	TRBV15	TRBD2	-	CATSREAGGPDEQFF	TGTGCCACCAGCAGAGAAGCGGGAGGGCCGGATGAGCAGTTCTTC
TRBJ2-7	TRBV29-1	-	-	CSVEDWQSGDEQYF	TGCAGCGTTGAAGATTGGCAGTCAGGGGACGAGCAGTACTTC
TRBJ1-1	TRBV20-1	-	many	CSARDLNTEAFF	TGCAGTGCTAGAGATCTGAACACTGAAGCTTTCTTT
TRBJ2-3	TRBV10-3	TRBD2	-	CAISESVLAGADTQYF	TGTGCCATCAGTGAGTCGGTGCTAGCGGGAGCGGATACGCAGTATTTT
TRBJ2-3	TRBV12-3/TRBV12-4	-	-	CASSPRQVVTDTQYF	TGTGCCAGCAGCCCGAGACAGGTTGTAACAGATACGCAGTATTTT
TRBJ2-2	TRBV10-3	TRBD2	few	CAISGTSGGTGELFF	TGTGCCATCAGTGGGACTAGCGGGGGCACCGGGGAGCTGTTTTTT
TRBJ2-3	TRBV6-5	TRBD1	-	CASCRTGTDTQYF	TGTGCCAGCTGTAGGACAGGGACAGATACGCAGTATTTT
TRBJ2-1	TRBV7-2	TRBD2	-	CASSIGAAGGRHEQFF	TGTGCCAGCAGCATCGGCGCGGCGGGAGGGCGGCATGAGCAGTTCTTC
TRBJ1-1	TRBV20-1	-	-	CSARDPSSGTTIGDTEAFF	TGCAGTGCTAGAGATCCTTCTTCCGGGACCACTATTGGGGATACTGAAGCTTTCTTT
TRBJ2-1	TRBV29-1	-	many	CSVLLPGNEQFF	TGCAGCGTTCTCCTCCCAGGGAATGAGCAGTTCTTC
TRBJ1-2	TRBV6-1	-	few	CASSEGGLGYTF	TGTGCCAGCAGTGAAGGGGGGCTTGGCTACACCTTC
TRBJ2-1	TRBV15	TRBD2	few	CATSGQSGSYNEQFF	TGTGCCACCAGCGGTCAGAGCGGGAGTTACAATGAGCAGTTCTTC
TRBJ1-2	TRBV20-1	-	-	CSAPTRANTF	TGCAGTGCCCCAACGAGGGCCAACACCTTC
TRBJ2-5	TRBV6-1	-	few	CASSAGGVETQYF	TGTGCCAGCAGTGCGGGGGGCGTAGAGACCCAGTACTTC
TRBJ1-5	TRBV19	TRBD1	-	CASSVQGIGSQPQHF	TGTGCCAGTAGTGTACAGGGGATTGGAAGTCAGCCCCAGCATTTT
TRBJ2-7	TRBV6-1	-	few	CASSEIGVLHEQYF	TGTGCCAGCAGTGAAATCGGGGTCCTCCACGAGCAGTACTTC
TRBJ2-3	TRBV12-3/TRBV12-4	TRBD2	-	CASRRTSGSPDTQYF	TGTGCCAGCAGGCGGACTAGCGGGAGCCCAGATACGCAGTATTTT
TRBJ2-2	TRBV10-2	TRBD2	-	CASTPTSGRVRTGELFF	TGCGCCAGCACCCCGACTAGCGGGAGGGTTCGGACCGGGGAGCTGTTTTTT
TRBJ1-4	TRBV20-1	-	-	CSARGIKFNEKLFF	TGCAGTGCTCGAGGAATCAAATTCAATGAAAAACTGTTTTTT
TRBJ2-5	TRBV10-3	TRBD2	-	CAISEREGQETQYF	TGTGCCATCAGTGAACGGGAGGGCCAAGAGACCCAGTACTTC
TRBJ2-7	TRBV27	-	-	CASSSRTGRGYEQYF	TGTGCCAGCAGCTCCCGTACAGGAAGGGGTTACGAGCAGTACTTC
TRBJ2-3	TRBV27	TRBD2	-	CASSLGLAGDTQYF	TGTGCCAGCAGTTTAGGGTTAGCGGGAGATACGCAGTATTTT
TRBJ2-7	TRBV13	TRBD2	-	CASSSLGLAGVYEQYF	TGTGCCAGCAGCTCGCTCGGACTAGCGGGAGTCTACGAGCAGTACTTC
TRBJ1-6	TRBV4-2	-	-	CASSPWDAGGNSPLHF	TGTGCCAGCAGCCCATGGGACGCCGGAGGAAATTCACCCCTCCACTTT
TRBJ2-2	TRBV7-2	-	-	CASRADRRNTGELFF	TGTGCCAGCAGGGCAGACAGGAGGAACACCGGGGAGCTGTTTTTT
TRBJ2-5	TRBV18	-	-	CASSPYGQTQYF	TGTGCCAGCTCACCATACGGACAGACCCAGTACTTC
TRBJ1-5	TRBV20-1	-	-	CSANPGGMGNQPQHF	TGCAGTGCTAACCCTGGGGGGATGGGCAATCAGCCCCAGCATTTT
TRBJ2-1	TRBV7-9	TRBD2	many	CASLAGGLSYNEQFF	TGTGCCAGCTTAGCGGGAGGACTCTCCTACAATGAGCAGTTCTTC
TRBJ2-5	TRBV12-3/TRBV12-4	-	-	CASSLRTELETQYF	TGTGCCAGCAGTTTACGGACGGAGCTGGAGACCCAGTACTTC
TRBJ2-3	TRBV28	-	few	CASRTESTDTQYF	TGTGCCAGCCGGACAGAAAGCACAGATACGCAGTATTTT
TRBJ2-3	TRBV5-1	TRBD2	few	CASSPLTGTSSDTQYF	TGCGCCAGCAGCCCTCTGACCGGGACTAGCTCAGATACGCAGTATTTT
TRBJ2-2	TRBV19	-	-	CASMGRQNTGELFF	TGTGCTTCAATGGGGCGGCAAAACACCGGGGAGCTGTTTTTT
TRBJ2-1	TRBV7-2	TRBD2	-	CASSLRLAGRVHEQFF	TGTGCCAGCAGCTTGCGACTAGCGGGGCGGGTGCATGAGCAGTTCTTC
TRBJ2-1	TRBV12-3/TRBV12-4	TRBD1	-	CASKFRGGQGRFEQFF	TGTGCCAGCAAATTTAGGGGCGGACAGGGTCGATTTGAGCAGTTCTTC
TRBJ1-4	TRBV10-3	-	few	CATGRGLTEKLFF	TGTGCCACCGGGCGGGGATTGACTGAAAAACTGTTTTTT
TRBJ2-1	TRBV12-3/TRBV12-4	TRBD1	few	CASDYGTGPNNEQFF	TGTGCCAGCGATTACGGGACAGGGCCGAACAATGAGCAGTTCTTC
TRBJ2-1	TRBV30	-	-	CAWSTGGGRSNEQFF	TGTGCCTGGAGTACCGGGGGTGGGAGATCCAATGAGCAGTTCTTC
TRBJ2-1	TRBV6-2/TRBV6-3	-	-	CASRKGGLLANEQFF	TGTGCCAGCAGAAAGGGGGGACTTCTTGCGAATGAGCAGTTCTTC